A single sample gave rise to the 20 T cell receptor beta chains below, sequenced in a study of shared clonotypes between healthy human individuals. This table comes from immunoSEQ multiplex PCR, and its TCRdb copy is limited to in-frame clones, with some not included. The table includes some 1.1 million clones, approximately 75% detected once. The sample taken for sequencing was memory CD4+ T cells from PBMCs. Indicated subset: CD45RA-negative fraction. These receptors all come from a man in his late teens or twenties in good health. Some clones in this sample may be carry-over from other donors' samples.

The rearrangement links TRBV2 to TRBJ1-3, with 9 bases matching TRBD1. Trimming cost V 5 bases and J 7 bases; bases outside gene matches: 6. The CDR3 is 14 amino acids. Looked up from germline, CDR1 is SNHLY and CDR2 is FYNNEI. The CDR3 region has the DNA TGTGCCAGCAGTCCCGGGACAGGGAGCAACACCATATATTTT. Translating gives CASSPGTGSNTIYF. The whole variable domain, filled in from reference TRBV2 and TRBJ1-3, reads EPEVTQTPSHQVTQMGQEVILRCVPISNHLYFYWYRQILGQKVEFLVSFYNNEISEKSEIFDDQFSVERPDGSNFTLKIRSTKLEDSAMYFCASSPGTGSNTIYFGEGSWLTVV.

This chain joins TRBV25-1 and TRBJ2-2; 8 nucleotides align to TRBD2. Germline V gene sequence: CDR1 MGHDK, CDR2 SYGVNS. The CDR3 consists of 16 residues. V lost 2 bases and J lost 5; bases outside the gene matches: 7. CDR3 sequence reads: CASSEITSGATGELFF. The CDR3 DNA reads TGTGCCAGCAGTGAAATCACTAGCGGAGCAACCGGGGAGCTGTTTTTT.

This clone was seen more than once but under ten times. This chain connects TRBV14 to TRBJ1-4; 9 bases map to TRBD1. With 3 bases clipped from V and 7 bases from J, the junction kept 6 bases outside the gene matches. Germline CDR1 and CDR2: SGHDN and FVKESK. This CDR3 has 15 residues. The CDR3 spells CASSHPTDRGEKLFF. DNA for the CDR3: TGTGCCAGCAGCCACCCTACGGACAGGGGTGAAAAACTGTTTTTT. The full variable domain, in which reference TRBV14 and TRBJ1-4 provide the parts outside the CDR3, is EAGVTQFPSHSVIEKGQTVTLRCDPISGHDNLYWYRRVMGKEIKFLLHFVKESKQDESGMPNNRFLAERTGGTYSTLKVQPAELEDSGVYFCASSHPTDRGEKLFFGSGTQLSVL.

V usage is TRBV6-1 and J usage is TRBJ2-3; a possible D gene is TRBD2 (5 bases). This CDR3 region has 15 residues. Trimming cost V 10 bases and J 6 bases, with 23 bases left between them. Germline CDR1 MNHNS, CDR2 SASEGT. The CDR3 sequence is CAINGLAPRMDTQYF. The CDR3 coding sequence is TGTGCCATTAATGGGCTAGCCCCGAGGATGGATACGCAGTATTTT.

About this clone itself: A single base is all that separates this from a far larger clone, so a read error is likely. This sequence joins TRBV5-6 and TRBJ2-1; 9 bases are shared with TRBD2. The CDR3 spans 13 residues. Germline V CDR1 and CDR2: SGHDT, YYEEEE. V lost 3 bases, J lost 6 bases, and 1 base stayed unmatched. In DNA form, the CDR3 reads TGTGCCAGCAGCTCGGGACTAGCCAATGAGCAGTTCTTC. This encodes CASSSGLANEQFF.

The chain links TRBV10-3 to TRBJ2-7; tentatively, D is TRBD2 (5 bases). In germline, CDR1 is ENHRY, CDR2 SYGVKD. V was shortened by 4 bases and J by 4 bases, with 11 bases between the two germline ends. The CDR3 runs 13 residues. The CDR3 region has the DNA TGTGCCATCAGTGGGGAGAGGGAGTACGAGCAGTACTTC. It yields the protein CAISGEREYEQYF.

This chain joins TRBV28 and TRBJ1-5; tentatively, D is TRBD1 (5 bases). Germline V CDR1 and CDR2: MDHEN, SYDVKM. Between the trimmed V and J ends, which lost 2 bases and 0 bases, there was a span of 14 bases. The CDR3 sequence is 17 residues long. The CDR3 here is CASSLNVGADSNQPQHF. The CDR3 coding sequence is TGTGCCAGCAGTTTAAACGTAGGGGCGGATAGCAATCAGCCCCAGCATTTT.

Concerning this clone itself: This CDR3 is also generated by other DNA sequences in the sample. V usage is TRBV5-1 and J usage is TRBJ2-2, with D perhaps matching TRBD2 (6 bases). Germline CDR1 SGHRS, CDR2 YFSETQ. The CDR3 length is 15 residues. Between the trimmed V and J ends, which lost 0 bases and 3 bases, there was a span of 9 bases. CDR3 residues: CASSLASGDTGELFF. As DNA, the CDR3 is TGCGCCAGCAGCTTGGCCTCGGGGGACACCGGGGAGCTGTTTTTT.

DNA for the CDR3: TGCGCCAGCAGCTCTATGCTAGTTGGGGGTGGCGAGCAGTACTTC. Translated: CASSSMLVGGGEQYF. J is TRBJ2-7 and V is TRBV5-1, with D possibly being TRBD1 or TRBD2 (5 bases each). V was cut by 3 bases and J by 6 bases, with 19 bases left in between. Germline values: CDR1 SGHRS, CDR2 YFSETQ. The CDR3 contains 15 residues.

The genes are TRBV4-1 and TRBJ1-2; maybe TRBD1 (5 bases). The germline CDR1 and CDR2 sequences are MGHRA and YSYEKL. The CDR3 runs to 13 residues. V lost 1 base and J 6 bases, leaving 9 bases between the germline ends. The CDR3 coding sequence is TGCGCCAGCAGCCAAGGGGGACCCGATGGCTACACCTTC. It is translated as CASSQGGPDGYTF.

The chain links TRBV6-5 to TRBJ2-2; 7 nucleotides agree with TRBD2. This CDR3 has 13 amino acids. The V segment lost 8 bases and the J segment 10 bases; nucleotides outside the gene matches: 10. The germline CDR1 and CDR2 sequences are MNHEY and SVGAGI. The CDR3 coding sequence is TGTGCCAGCGGACTAGGATCTCCACCGGAGCTGTTTTTT. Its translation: CASGLGSPPELFF.

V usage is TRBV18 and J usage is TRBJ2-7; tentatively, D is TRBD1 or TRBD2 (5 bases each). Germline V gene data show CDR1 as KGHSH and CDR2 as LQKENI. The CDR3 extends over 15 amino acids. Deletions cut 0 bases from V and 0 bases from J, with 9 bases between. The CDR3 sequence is CASSPPGTNSYEQYF. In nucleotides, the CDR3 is TGTGCCAGCTCACCACCCGGGACGAACTCCTACGAGCAGTACTTC.

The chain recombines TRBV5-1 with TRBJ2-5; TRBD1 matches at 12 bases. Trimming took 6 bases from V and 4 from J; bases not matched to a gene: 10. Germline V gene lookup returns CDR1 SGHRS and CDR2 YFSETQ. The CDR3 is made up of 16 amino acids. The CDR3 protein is CASTLGGQGAGETQYF. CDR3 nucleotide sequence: TGCGCCAGCACCCTGGGGGGACAGGGGGCCGGAGAGACCCAGTACTTC.

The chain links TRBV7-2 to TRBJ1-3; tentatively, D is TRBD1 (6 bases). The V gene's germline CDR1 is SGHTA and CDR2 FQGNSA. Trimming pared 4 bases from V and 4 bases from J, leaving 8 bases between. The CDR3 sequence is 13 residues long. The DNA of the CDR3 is TGTGCCAGCAGCTCACAGGGCGGAAACACCATATATTTT. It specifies CASSSQGGNTIYF.

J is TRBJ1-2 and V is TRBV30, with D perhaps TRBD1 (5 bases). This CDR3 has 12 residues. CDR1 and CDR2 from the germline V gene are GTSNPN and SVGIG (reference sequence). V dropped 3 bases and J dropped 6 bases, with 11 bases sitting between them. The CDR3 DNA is TGTGCCTGGAGGCCGGGACCCAATGGCTACACCTTC. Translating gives CAWRPGPNGYTF.

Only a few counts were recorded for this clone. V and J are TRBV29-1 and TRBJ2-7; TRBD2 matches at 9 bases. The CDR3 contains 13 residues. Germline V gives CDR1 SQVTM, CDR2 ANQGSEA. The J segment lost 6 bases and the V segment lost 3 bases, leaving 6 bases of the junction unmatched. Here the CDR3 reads CSVEVAGAGEQYF. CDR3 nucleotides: TGCAGCGTTGAGGTAGCGGGAGCTGGCGAGCAGTACTTC.

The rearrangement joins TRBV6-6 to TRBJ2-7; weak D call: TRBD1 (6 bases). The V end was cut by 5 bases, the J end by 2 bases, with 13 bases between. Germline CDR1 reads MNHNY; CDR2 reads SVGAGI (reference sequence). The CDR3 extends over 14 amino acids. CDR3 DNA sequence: TGTGCCAGCAGTCACCGACAGGTTCCCTACGAGCAGTACTTC. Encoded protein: CASSHRQVPYEQYF.

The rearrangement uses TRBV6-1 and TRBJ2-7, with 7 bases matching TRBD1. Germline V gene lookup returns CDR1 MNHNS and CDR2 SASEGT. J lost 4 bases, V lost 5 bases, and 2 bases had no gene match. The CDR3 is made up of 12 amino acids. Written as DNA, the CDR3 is TGTGCCAGCAGTCAACAGGGGTACGAGCAGTACTTC. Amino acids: CASSQQGYEQYF.

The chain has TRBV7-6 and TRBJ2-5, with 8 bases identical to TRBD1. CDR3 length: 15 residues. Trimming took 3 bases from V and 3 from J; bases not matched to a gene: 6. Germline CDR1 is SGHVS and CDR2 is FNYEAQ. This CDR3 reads CASSFSGTGEETQYF. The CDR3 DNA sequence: TGTGCCAGCAGCTTCTCGGGGACAGGCGAAGAGACCCAGTACTTC.

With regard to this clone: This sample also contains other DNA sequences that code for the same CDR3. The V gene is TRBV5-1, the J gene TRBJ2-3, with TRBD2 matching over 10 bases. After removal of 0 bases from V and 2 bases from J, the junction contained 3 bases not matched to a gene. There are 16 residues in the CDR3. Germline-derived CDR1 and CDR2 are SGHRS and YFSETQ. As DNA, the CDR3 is TGCGCCAGCAGCTTGGCACTAGCGGGATCCACAGATACGCAGTATTTT. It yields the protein CASSLALAGSTDTQYF.